The table lists the clone carrying this TCR beta chain with a few counts. The antigen is not known. The second PCR ran about 6 to 11 cycles with a sample-barcoded 5' primer and J-beta primers. MiXCR, run by TCRdb on the 5' RACE reads, gives a single entry per CDR3 protein. The sample lists around 1,900,000 distinct CDR3 sequences, roughly two fifths occurring once. Trimming shortened V by 6 bases and J by 5 bases, and 14 bases separated the two germline ends. The CDR3 covers 13 residues. Germline V gene sequence: CDR1 MGHRA, CDR2 YSYEKL. This entry comes from a study of blood T cells in healthy people across ages. Study observations and caveats: Relative to aged donors, long-lived donors carried more naive CD4+ cells and displayed higher diversity. Percentage of naive T cells showed a strong correlation with TCR beta diversity.

This TCR derives from a human donor in good health. The sample consisted of blood. This chain connects TRBV4-1 to TRBJ2-7, with unresolved D. The CDR3: CASRLHSTNEQYF. The CDR3 DNA sequence: TGCGCCAGCAGACTACATAGCACTAACGAGCAGTACTTC.